The source of this T cell receptor beta chain is a study of T cell responses to AZD1222 COVID-19 vaccine (dated by TCRdb to the early 2020s). Context from the whole study: Because spike-specific TCR depth and breadth did not differ between the two schedules, AZD1222 recipients who got a second dose at roughly 4 weeks were pooled with those who got a second dose at roughly 12 weeks. A total of approximately 250 trial participants underwent TCR sequencing, of whom roughly 210 had received two doses of AZD1222 and some 25 had received two doses of the MenACWY control vaccine. Trial participants were enrolled into age subgroups of 18-55, 56-69 and 70-plus years, which contained about 160, 30 and 59 TCR-sequenced participants, respectively.

As to this clone: Its antigen is unknown. No per-base quality is available; no much larger clone lies one base away.

The CDR3 regions of human TCRbeta chains were analyzed by immunosequencing. In the original analysis: Repertoire TCRs were matched against a reference library of SARS-CoV-2-specific TCRs generated with the MIRA antigen-specificity platform. Breadth was defined as the fraction of unique TCRs that were SARS-CoV-2-associated, and depth was defined as the fraction of total T cells that were SARS-CoV-2-associated. Using the MIRA data, each spike-specific TCR was mapped to the spike region that the TCR reacts to and placed in a CD4 or CD8 class. Log10-transformed breadth and depth values were compared by one-way ANOVA with Sidak's multiple comparisons tests. In TCRdb, the immuneACCESS table is reduced to in-frame sequences with V and J assigned. These tables do not hold every clone; where another copy was compared, an unresolved V gene accounts for under half, and the others remain unexplained. The DNA gave D and trimming, while V, J and clone size come from that table. A total of some 130,000 clones appear in this sample, around 84% of them only once. More than 20% of the sample rests with the top ten.

In the paper's terms, the time point label means: baseline before first vaccination. The vaccinee samples were drawn from two UK trials, COV001 and COV002, one of which was a single-blind randomized controlled phase 2/3 trial testing AZD1222 (ChAdOx1 nCoV-19) in healthy adults. For TCRbeta chain sequencing, PBMC samples were collected from trial participants at day 0 and at day 28 after the second dose. Cut back by 0 bases and 4 bases, the V and J ends lie 12 bases apart. The CDR3, cysteine through phenylalanine, is 15 amino acids long. Only the CDR3 portion is preserved as DNA: 45 bases, with reading frame beginning at the first base. The CDR1 and CDR2 encoded by the germline V gene (reference sequence) are LNHNV and YYDKDF. General conclusions and limits of the study: Reportedly, close to half of the unique spike-specific TCRs recognized epitopes lying outside the regions that are mutated in the B.1.351 and B.1.1.7 variants. After two AZD1222 doses, spike-specific TCR breadth and depth were significantly higher than at day 0 and than in MenACWY recipients. Conclusions about previously exposed vaccinees are limited because only five to seven AZD1222 recipients were SARS-CoV-2 seropositive at baseline. CD4 TCRs associated with the vaccine covered the entire spike protein, and the dominant responses were in regions 160-218 and 743-854. Because no day 14 peak-response samples were available, repertoires were characterized only after the peak T cell response. Participants were mostly white British and included more females than males, and it was suggested by the authors that clonal diversity may have been underestimated. In the small 56-69-year group, the increase in depth fell short of significance, most likely because of low power.

The source of this sequence is an adult in good health. The specimen comprised peripheral blood, sampled on day 0 of AZD1222 vaccination. This chain joins TRBV15 to TRBJ1-2; the D segment cannot be called with confidence. In nucleotide form, the sequence is TGTGCCACCAGCAGAGATCGCGGGGTGAGCTATGGCTACACCTTC. This yields the protein CATSRDRGVSYGYTF.